The 27 T cell receptor beta chains below were found in one sample sequenced in a study of shared clonotypes between healthy human individuals. TCRdb's table, derived via immunoSEQ multiplex PCR, lists solely in-frame clones and lacks some. The table includes some 2.3 million clones, 90% to 95% detected once. Sequencing was done on a sample of naive CD4+ T cells from PBMCs. Documented subset: CD45RA+ positively selected. These receptor sequences come from a man between 18 and 35 years old in good health. Some clones in this sample may be carry-over from other donors' samples.

This clone was detected once. The chain is built from TRBV9 and TRBJ2-5, with 9 positions matching TRBD1. V shed 0 bases, J shed 5 bases, and the junction held 5 bases outside the gene matches. The germline V gene has CDR1 SGDLS and CDR2 YYNGEE. The CDR3 runs 15 residues. The CDR3 region is CASSVEGQGWETQYF. Written as DNA, the CDR3 is TGTGCCAGCAGCGTAGAGGGACAGGGTTGGGAGACCCAGTACTTC.

This clone was picked up one time. The chain employs TRBV10-3 and TRBJ1-2; possibly TRBD1 for D (6 bases). Between the trimmed V and J ends, which lost 9 bases and 0 bases, there was a span of 17 bases. Germline loops: CDR1 ENHRY, CDR2 SYGVKD. The CDR3 consists of 15 residues. The CDR3 reads CAIKGGTVANYGYTF. CDR3 sequence (DNA): TGTGCCATAAAGGGGGGAACAGTGGCTAACTATGGCTACACCTTC.

The chain is built from TRBV6-6 and TRBJ2-2, with TRBD1 matching 9 bases. This CDR3 spans 16 amino acids. V shed 6 bases, J shed 7 bases, and the junction held 12 bases outside the gene matches. Per germline, CDR1 MNHNY and CDR2 SVGAGI (reference sequence). CDR3 residues: CASSLQGAPDGGELFF. CDR3 coding DNA: TGTGCCAGCAGCCTACAGGGGGCGCCGGATGGCGGGGAGCTGTTTTTT.

The chain joins TRBV2 to TRBJ2-5; tentative D call: TRBD2 (6 bases). V lost 6 bases to trimming and J lost 2 bases, with 13 bases between them. Per germline, CDR1 SNHLY and CDR2 FYNNEI. The CDR3 length is 14 residues. CDR3 loop: CASSRTGGQETQYF. CDR3 nucleotides: TGTGCCAGCAGCCGAACCGGGGGTCAAGAGACCCAGTACTTC.

V and J are TRBV7-3 and TRBJ1-1, with a tentative D call TRBD1 (6 bases). The CDR3 sequence is 14 residues long. Trimming stripped 1 base from V and 4 bases from J, with 10 bases between. Looked up from germline, CDR1 is SGHTA and CDR2 is FQGTGA. CDR3 residues: CASSLRGRSTEAFF. The CDR3 nucleotides are TGTGCCAGCAGCTTAAGGGGGCGGAGCACTGAAGCTTTCTTT.

The chain recombines TRBV19 with TRBJ1-4, with a possible D match to TRBD1 (5 bases). The V end lost 6 bases, the J end lost 7 bases, and 12 bases lay between the germline ends. CDR1 is LNHDA and CDR2 is SQIVND in the germline V gene (reference sequence). The CDR3 extends over 13 amino acids. The CDR3, as DNA: TGTGCCAGTAGGACGGGGCTCGGTGAAAAACTGTTTTTT. Translation gives CASRTGLGEKLFF.

The chain carries TRBV4-1 and TRBJ1-1; D gene unclear. There are 13 residues in the CDR3. With 0 bases removed from V and 11 bases from J, the gap between germline ends came to 13 bases. Looked up from germline, CDR1 is MGHRA and CDR2 is YSYEKL. CDR3 in amino acids: CASSQDGVGGAFF. CDR3 nucleotides: TGCGCCAGCAGCCAAGATGGGGTCGGTGGGGCTTTCTTT.

In its sample, this clone was seen a few times. V and J are TRBV10-1 and TRBJ1-3; unclear D gene. Germline V gives CDR1 WNHNN, CDR2 SYGVQD (reference sequence). The CDR3 spans 15 residues. The V and J ends lost 3 bases and 0 bases respectively, with 9 bases between them. The CDR3 spells CASSEGQSSGNTIYF. CDR3 nucleotide sequence: TGCGCCAGCAGTGAAGGCCAATCCTCTGGAAACACCATATATTTT.

The chain has TRBV11-3 and TRBJ2-3; possible D gene TRBD2, 5 bases. This CDR3 is built from 17 residues. The V and J ends lost 5 bases and 3 bases respectively, with 21 bases between them. The germline V gene encodes CDR1 SGHNT and CDR2 YENEEA. CDR3 in amino acids: CASSPGRGTGRTDTQYF. CDR3 bases: TGTGCCAGCAGCCCGGGTCGGGGAACCGGTAGGACAGATACGCAGTATTTT.

Points on this clone: Other DNA sequences in this sample translate to the same CDR3. The CDR3 spells CASSLEGPSYEQYF. The CDR3 bases are TGTGCCAGCAGCTTAGAGGGGCCCTCCTACGAGCAGTACTTC. V and J are TRBV5-4 and TRBJ2-7, with D possibly called TRBD1 or TRBD2 (5 bases each). V dropped 2 bases and J dropped 0 bases, with 9 bases sitting between them. Germline-derived CDR1 and CDR2 are SGHNT and YYREEE (reference sequence). This CDR3 region has 14 residues.

The chain employs TRBV29-1 and TRBJ2-1; 15 bases align to TRBD2. The CDR3 is 16 residues long. J was trimmed by 7 bases and V by 4 bases; bases with no gene match: 8. From germline, CDR1 is SQVTM and CDR2 ANQGSEA. In DNA, the CDR3 is TGCAGCGTTGGAGGGACTAGCGGGAGGATCGGTAATGAGCAGTTCTTC. It translates to CSVGGTSGRIGNEQFF.

The chain uses TRBV28 and TRBJ2-3; 8 bases are a match to TRBD2. V shed 7 bases, J shed 3 bases, and the junction held 9 bases outside the gene matches. The CDR3 spans 15 residues. Per germline, CDR1 MDHEN and CDR2 SYDVKM. In nucleotides, the CDR3 is TGTGCCAGCACGAGGGCGGGAGGAGGAACAGATACGCAGTATTTT. Translating it yields CASTRAGGGTDTQYF.

The CDR3 DNA follows: TGTGCCAGCAGTATTAGTGGGGGGACTTGGCAGCCCCAGCATTTT. This codes for CASSISGGTWQPQHF. The J gene is TRBJ1-5, the V gene TRBV6-1; tentatively, D is TRBD1 (5 bases). Trimming stripped 5 bases from V and 7 bases from J, with 18 bases between. Germline-derived CDR1 and CDR2 are MNHNS and SASEGT. This CDR3 is built from 15 residues.

The CDR3 sequence is CASSLAGGREQYF. In nucleotides, the CDR3 is TGTGCCAGCAGCTTAGCGGGGGGTAGGGAGCAGTACTTC. The chain joins TRBV7-8 to TRBJ2-7, with D possibly being TRBD2 (6 bases). The germline V and J ends were trimmed by 0 bases and 7 bases, with 10 bases remaining between them. CDR3 length: 13 residues. Germline loops: CDR1 SGHVS, CDR2 FQNEAQ.

This rearrangement joins TRBV18 to TRBJ2-7; TRBD2 aligns across 9 bases. Trimming cost V 3 bases and J 5 bases; bases outside gene matches: 8. This CDR3 is built from 15 residues. CDR1 and CDR2 (germline): KGHSH, LQKENI. CDR3: CASSPGGSGRNEQYF. The CDR3 nucleotides are TGTGCCAGCTCACCCGGGGGTAGCGGGAGAAACGAGCAGTACTTC.

This clone was counted a few times. This chain joins TRBV11-1 and TRBJ1-1; D not certain. Germline V lookup: CDR1 SGHAT, CDR2 FQDESV (reference sequence). The germline V and J ends were trimmed by 5 bases and 5 bases, with 6 bases remaining between them. CDR3 length equals 11 residues. The DNA for the CDR3 is TGTGCCAGCAGCCGGGGAACTGAAGCTTTCTTT. Amino acid sequence: CASSRGTEAFF.

This clone has more than one count but fewer than ten. V usage is TRBV28 and J usage is TRBJ1-3; a weak D match, TRBD1 (6 bases). Germline assignment: CDR1 MDHEN and CDR2 SYDVKM. Trimming shortened V by 6 bases and J by 1 base, and 10 bases separated the two germline ends. The CDR3 consists of 14 residues. The CDR3 reads CASRDSQSGNTIYF. In DNA, the CDR3 is TGTGCCAGCAGGGACAGCCAATCTGGAAACACCATATATTTT.

This chain connects TRBV15 to TRBJ1-4; unclear D gene. The V gene's germline CDR1 is LNHNV and CDR2 YYDKDF (reference sequence). Between the trimmed V and J ends, which lost 2 bases and 7 bases, there was a span of 14 bases. There are 15 residues in the CDR3. The CDR3 bases are TGTGCCACCAGCAGATCCCGGGCCCGAGGTGAAAAACTGTTTTTT. Its protein is CATSRSRARGEKLFF.

The chain recombines TRBV19 with TRBJ1-1; no reliable D call. Germline V gives CDR1 LNHDA, CDR2 SQIVND (reference sequence). The CDR3 length is 14 residues. Trimming cost V 8 bases and J 3 bases, with 16 bases left between them. CDR3 nucleotide sequence: TGTGCCAGTCGGCTCGAGCCCGCCTACACTGAAGCTTTCTTT. This sequence encodes CASRLEPAYTEAFF.

The rearrangement links TRBV7-3 to TRBJ2-1, with 10 positions matching TRBD2. The CDR3 length is 15 residues. Germline lookup yields CDR1 SGHTA and CDR2 FQGTGA. After removal of 0 bases from V and 8 bases from J, the junction contained 4 bases not matched to a gene. CDR3 DNA: TGTGCCAGCAGCTTAACAGCGGGAGGGCAGTATGAGCAGTTCTTC. Translating it yields CASSLTAGGQYEQFF.

V is TRBV27 and J is TRBJ2-2; 10 nucleotides line up with TRBD1. Trimming cost V 5 bases and J 6 bases; bases outside gene matches: 6. This CDR3 is 15 amino acids long. Germline CDR1 is MNHEY and CDR2 is SMNVEV (reference sequence). The CDR3 sequence: CASSKRGQGAGELFF. The CDR3 region has the DNA TGTGCCAGCAGTAAACGTGGACAGGGGGCCGGGGAGCTGTTTTTT.

As concerns this clone: The sample contains more than one DNA sequence encoding this CDR3. The chain employs TRBV28 and TRBJ2-6, with D possibly TRBD2 on 6 matching bases. The germline CDR1 and CDR2 sequences are MDHEN and SYDVKM. The V end was cut by 3 bases, the J end by 2 bases, with 8 bases between. The CDR3 is made up of 15 amino acids. CDR3 DNA sequence: TGTGCCAGCAGTTTGCGGAGGGCTGGGGCCAACGTCCTGACTTTC. It translates to CASSLRRAGANVLTF.

The chain employs TRBV7-8 and TRBJ1-4; D ambiguous. V was clipped by 3 bases and J by 5 bases, with 7 bases between them. The CDR3 totals 13 residues. Germline values: CDR1 SGHVS, CDR2 FQNEAQ. The CDR3 nucleotides read TGTGCCAGCAGCTTTGGCCTAAATGAAAAACTGTTTTTT. It translates to CASSFGLNEKLFF.

Concerning this clone: The same CDR3 also results from other DNA sequences found in this sample. The chain links TRBV18 to TRBJ2-1; D gene unclear. The germline CDR1 and CDR2 sequences are KGHSH and LQKENI. The CDR3 sequence is 12 residues long. The germline V and J ends were trimmed by 3 bases and 2 bases, with 2 bases remaining between them. The CDR3 protein is CASSPPYNEQFF. In DNA form, the CDR3 reads TGTGCCAGCTCACCCCCCTACAATGAGCAGTTCTTC.

The chain carries TRBV9 and TRBJ2-2, with 10 positions matching TRBD2. The CDR3 contains 15 residues. CDR1 and CDR2 from the germline V gene are SGDLS and YYNGEE. The V and J ends lost 0 bases and 5 bases, in that order; junction bases with no gene match: 1. CDR3 bases: TGTGCCAGCAGCGTAGTTAGCGGGAGGACCGGGGAGCTGTTTTTT. Translation gives CASSVVSGRTGELFF. Together with reference TRBV9 and TRBJ2-2, the CDR3 gives the full variable domain: DSGVTQTPKHLITATGQRVTLRCSPRSGDLSVYWYQQSLDQGLQFLIQYYNGEERAKGNILERFSAQQFPDLHSELNLSSLELGDSALYFCASSVVSGRTGELFFGEGSRLTVL.

The V gene is TRBV5-1, the J gene TRBJ1-5; possible D gene TRBD1, 5 bases. Trimming removed 1 base at V and 5 bases at J, with 13 bases between. The CDR3 extends over 15 amino acids. The germline V gene has CDR1 SGHRS and CDR2 YFSETQ. This chain's CDR3 is CASSLRSGGDQPQHF. CDR3 sequence (DNA): TGCGCCAGCAGCTTGAGATCGGGGGGAGATCAGCCCCAGCATTTT.

The J gene is TRBJ1-1, the V gene TRBV19; D is uncertain. V was shortened by 5 bases and J by 11 bases, with 12 bases between the two germline ends. This CDR3 is built from 11 residues. Germline V lookup: CDR1 LNHDA, CDR2 SQIVND (reference sequence). The DNA of the CDR3 is TGTGCCAGTAGTGCGGGGTCGGCGGCTTTCTTT. It yields the protein CASSAGSAAFF.